A single sample is the source of the 7 T cell receptor beta chains below, sequenced in a study of post-analysis software for immune sequencing data (dated by TCRdb to 2015 to 2017). Study-wide findings and limitations: About 5 TRBV segments, including TRBV5-6, TRBV5-1 and TRBV20-1, were significantly more frequent in patients than controls.

These TCRs' antigens remain unknown. Receptors were amplified or captured by PCR. Sequencing instrument: Illumina HiSeq 2500. To reduce PCR and sequencing biases, unique molecular identifiers were built into the TCR beta cDNA libraries. The raw public data were reprocessed by TCRdb itself: fastp quality trimming at Q25, MiXCR clonotype calling, in-frame beta chains only. Rows merge per CDR3 protein into single entries with the most common DNA and genes. This sample comprises hundreds of thousands of distinct CDR3 sequences, approximately 60% of them detected only once. The leading ten clones occupy approximately 10% of the sample. The sample taken for sequencing was blood. The source is a girl aged 2-10 years with multiple sclerosis.

V and J are TRBV10-3 and TRBJ2-7, with TRBD2 matching 8 bases. Trimming at V came to 3 bases and at J to 3 bases, leaving 7 bases not matched to a gene. Germline V gives CDR1 ENHRY, CDR2 SYGVKD. This CDR3 is 15 amino acids long. CDR3 residues: CAISDGGELYYEQYF. DNA of the CDR3: TGTGCCATCAGTGACGGGGGGGAACTCTACTACGAGCAGTACTTC.

This chain joins TRBV12-3 or TRBV12-4 and TRBJ2-3, with TRBD2 matching over 14 bases. This CDR3 is 14 amino acids long. The chain's CDR3 is CAGTSGSVTDTQYF. CDR3 in DNA: TGTGCTGGGACTAGCGGGAGTGTAACAGATACGCAGTATTTT.

V usage is TRBV15 and J usage is TRBJ2-1; TRBD2 is a possible D gene (7 bases). This CDR3 region has 15 residues. The germline CDR1 and CDR2 sequences are LNHNV and YYDKDF (reference sequence). Trimming shortened V by 3 bases and J by 9 bases, and 18 bases separated the two germline ends. In DNA form, the CDR3 reads TGTGCCACCAGCAGGGACTTAGGGGGGGGCGGTGAGCAGTTCTTC. Its protein is CATSRDLGGGGEQFF.

This clonotype was seen a handful of times. This CDR3 is CASSAGGSQETQYF. The CDR3 region has the DNA TGTGCCAGCAGCGCCGGTGGGTCCCAAGAGACCCAGTACTTC. V and J are TRBV9 and TRBJ2-5, with D unclear. Per the germline V gene, CDR1 is SGDLS and CDR2 is YYNGEE. This CDR3 comprises 14 residues. Deletions cut 3 bases from V and 1 base from J, with 10 bases between.

Only a few counts were recorded for this clonotype. V and J are TRBV29-1 and TRBJ1-2, with TRBD1 identical over 11 bases. Unmatched junction bases numbered 11, after V lost 4 bases and J lost 1 base. Germline V gives CDR1 SQVTM, CDR2 ANQGSEA. The CDR3 is 17 residues long. The DNA of the CDR3 is TGCAGCGTTGGTCAGTTGGACAGGGGGCAAGATAACTATGGCTACACCTTC. Residues: CSVGQLDRGQDNYGYTF. The whole variable domain, remainder taken from reference TRBV29-1 and TRBJ1-2, is SAVISQKPSRDICQRGTSLTIQCQVDSQVTMMFWYRQQPGQSLTLIATANQGSEATYESGFVIDKFPISRPNLTFSTLTVSNMSPEDSSIYLCSVGQLDRGQDNYGYTFGSGTRLTVV.

This chain connects TRBV7-2 to TRBJ2-1; unclear D gene. The germline V gene has CDR1 SGHTA and CDR2 FQGNSA. The length of the CDR3 is 15 residues. With 1 base removed from V and 8 bases from J, the gap between germline ends came to 15 bases. For the CDR3, the DNA is TGTGCCAGCAGCTTAGATGTGTGGTCGGTGGATGAGCAGTTCTTC. This gives the protein CASSLDVWSVDEQFF. Full variable domain (remainder filled in from reference TRBV7-2 and TRBJ2-1): GAGVSQSPSNKVTEKGKDVELRCDPISGHTALYWYRQSLGQGLEFLIYFQGNSAPDKSGLPSDRFSAERTGGSVSTLTIQRTQQEDSAVYLCASSLDVWSVDEQFFGPGTRLTVL.

This clonotype occurred once. The chain employs TRBV27 and TRBJ2-5; 10 positions agree with TRBD2. Matching the DNA end better, TRBJ2-7 makes the J call doubtful. There are 16 residues in the CDR3. Germline V gives CDR1 MNHEY, CDR2 SMNVEV (reference sequence). In DNA, the CDR3 is TGTGCCAGCAGTTTACGGGGTAGCGGGAGGACACACGAGCAGTACTTC. Amino acids: CASSLRGSGRTHEQYF.